Listed below are T cell receptor beta chains from one sample, sequenced in a study of cytomegalovirus exposure and HLA in healthy donors. The table came from immunoSEQ multiplex PCR; TCRdb's copy has only in-frame clones and leaves some out. The sample has around 190,000 clones; about 79% are singletons. Sequenced material: PBMCs. These receptors were obtained from a girl aged 2 to 9 in good health and CMV-seropositive. Each CDR3 is given with its conserved first and last residue. A D gene is named only where the DNA matches it firmly. The size entry is marked missing in some rows and otherwise reads once, few, many or a size class.

>TRBJ1-2|-|-|TRBV11-2
CASSLGVQGTNYGYTF
TGTGCCAGCAGCTTAGGGGTGCAGGGGACTAACTATGGCTACACCTTC
>TRBJ2-7|TRBD1|once|TRBV28
CASSSTGTGGGYEQYF
TGTGCCAGCAGTTCTACCGGGACAGGGGGGGGGTACGAGCAGTACTTC
>TRBJ2-1|TRBD1|-|TRBV5-1
CASSLGGTGSYNEQFF
TGCGCCAGCAGCTTGGGCGGGACAGGGTCCTACAATGAGCAGTTCTTC
>TRBJ2-1|TRBD1|-|TRBV5-4
CASSPGQGAPVNEQFF
TGTGCCAGCAGCCCCGGACAGGGGGCGCCAGTGAATGAGCAGTTCTTC
>TRBJ2-1|-|-|TRBV5-1
CASSLFARANEQFF
TGCGCCAGCAGCTTGTTCGCCAGGGCAAATGAGCAGTTCTTC
>TRBJ2-7|-|-|TRBV5-3
CARSFRTENTTYEQYF
TGTGCCAGAAGCTTTAGGACAGAGAATACCACCTACGAGCAGTACTTC
>TRBJ2-1|TRBD1|-|TRBV5-4
CASSLDRLGEQFF
TGTGCCAGCAGCCTGGACAGGCTAGGTGAGCAGTTCTTC
>TRBJ2-1|-|once|TRBV5-1
CASRGQIGNEQFF
TGCGCCAGCAGGGGGCAGATAGGCAATGAGCAGTTCTTC
>TRBJ2-1|-|once|TRBV2
CASSEGQGGWYEQFF
TGTGCCAGCAGTGAGGGTCAAGGAGGCTGGTATGAGCAGTTCTTC
>TRBJ2-7|-|once|TRBV2
CASSYIPNEQYF
TGTGCCAGCAGTTATATCCCTAACGAGCAGTACTTC
>TRBJ2-7|-|-|TRBV27
CASSLSFLASPYEQYF
TGTGCCAGCAGTTTATCGTTTTTGGCTTCCCCCTACGAGCAGTACTTC
>TRBJ1-5|-|-|TRBV2
CASSEALRGSGTQHF
TGTGCCAGCAGTGAAGCGCTTCGGGGGTCAGGGACCCAGCATTTT
>TRBJ2-7|-|-|TRBV28
CATRTYEQYF
TGTGCCACTAGGACCTACGAGCAGTACTTC
>TRBJ2-1|TRBD2|-|TRBV27
CASSQGVGLAGNNEQFF
TGTGCCAGCAGTCAGGGGGTGGGGCTAGCGGGGAACAATGAGCAGTTCTTC
>TRBJ1-1|TRBD1|-|TRBV11-3
CASSFPTGGIMNTEAFF
TGTGCCAGCAGCTTCCCCACAGGGGGGATCATGAACACTGAAGCTTTCTTT
>TRBJ1-5|-|few|TRBV12-5
CASGRGTVGNQPQHF
TGTGCTAGTGGCCGGGGGACGGTGGGGAATCAGCCCCAGCATTTT
>TRBJ2-7|-|-|TRBV27
CASSDTRLLPYEQYF
TGTGCCAGCAGTGACACCAGGCTACTTCCCTACGAGCAGTACTTC
>TRBJ2-1|TRBD2|-|TRBV6-5
CASSQTSGRGNEQFF
TGTGCCAGCAGCCAGACTAGCGGGAGAGGCAATGAGCAGTTCTTC
>TRBJ1-2|TRBD1|-|TRBV7-3
CASSLSGQGQAGYTF
TGTGCCAGCAGCTTATCGGGACAGGGGCAGGCTGGCTACACCTTC
>TRBJ2-2|TRBD1|-|TRBV29-1
CSVVGVEGTGNTGELFF
TGCAGCGTTGTGGGGGTAGAAGGGACAGGGAACACCGGGGAGCTGTTTTTT
>TRBJ2-1|-|-|TRBV21-1
CASSKNGGEGFYNEQFF
TGTGCCAGCAGCAAAAACGGTGGTGAGGGTTTCTACAATGAGCAGTTCTTC
>TRBJ1-5|-|-|TRBV6-1
CATSLAGVGQPQHF
TGTGCCACCTCCCTGGCAGGGGTCGGTCAGCCCCAGCATTTT
>TRBJ1-1|-|-|TRBV11-2
CASSRGMNTEAFF
TGTGCCAGCAGCAGGGGTATGAACACTGAAGCTTTCTTT
>TRBJ2-7|-|-|TRBV11-2
CASSLERPPSEQYF
TGTGCCAGCAGCTTAGAGCGGCCCCCTTCCGAGCAGTACTTC
>TRBJ1-2|-|-|TRBV19
CASSTWAGGYTF
TGTGCCAGTAGTACATGGGCGGGGGGCTACACCTTC
>TRBJ1-2|-|few|TRBV27
CASKVRGGTPYGYTF
TGTGCCAGCAAGGTCAGAGGGGGAACCCCCTATGGCTACACCTTC
>TRBJ1-2|-|-|TRBV11-3
CASSQGQGSVNYGYTF
TGTGCCAGCAGCCAGGGGCAGGGCTCGGTTAACTATGGCTACACCTTC
>TRBJ1-2|-|-|TRBV29-1
CSVEAAGANYGYTF
TGCAGCGTTGAGGCCGCAGGTGCTAACTATGGCTACACCTTC
>TRBJ2-3|-|once|TRBV6-4
CASSVSSPADTQYF
TGTGCCAGCAGTGTTTCTAGTCCGGCGGATACGCAGTATTTT
>TRBJ2-2|TRBD1|-|TRBV5-1
CASSFQGAAGELFF
TGCGCCAGCAGCTTCCAGGGGGCTGCCGGGGAGCTGTTTTTT
>TRBJ1-1|-|-|TRBV15
CATSRDLNNMNTEAFF
TGTGCCACCAGCAGAGATCTTAACAACATGAACACTGAAGCTTTCTTT
>TRBJ2-1|-|-|TRBV7-8
CASSRLTPYNEQFF
TGTGCCAGCAGCCGACTAACCCCTTACAATGAGCAGTTCTTC
>TRBJ2-5|-|-|TRBV5-1
CASSFDPGFPYF
TGCGCCAGCAGCTTCGATCCGGGATTCCCTTACTTC
>TRBJ2-6|-|-|TRBV5-1
CASRYTGNPLSGANVLTF
TGCGCCAGCAGATATACAGGGAACCCCCTCTCTGGGGCCAACGTCCTGACTTTC
>TRBJ2-1|-|-|TRBV5-6
CASSPAPGSYNEQFF
TGTGCCAGCAGCCCAGCCCCGGGCTCCTACAATGAGCAGTTCTTC
>TRBJ1-4|-|few|TRBV28
CASSSLSTVRVEKLFF
TGTGCCAGCAGTTCCCTCTCGACAGTACGGGTAGAAAAACTGTTTTTT
>TRBJ1-2|-|-|TRBV6-5
CASTRGLGYGYTF
TGTGCCAGCACCCGAGGTTTGGGTTATGGCTACACCTTC
>TRBJ1-5|TRBD1|-|TRBV28
CASSRRQGDQPQHF
TGTGCCAGCAGCCGTAGACAGGGGGACCAGCCCCAGCATTTT
>TRBJ2-5|-|-|TRBV6-5
CATQDGGRETQYF
TGTGCCACACAAGATGGGGGGAGGGAGACCCAGTACTTC
>TRBJ2-3|TRBD2|-|TRBV19
CASGGTIGTQYF
TGTGCCAGCGGTGGGACTATCGGTACGCAGTATTTT
>TRBJ1-6|-|-|TRBV7-2
CASSPRAGENSPLHF
TGTGCCAGCAGCCCGAGGGCGGGGGAAAATTCACCCCTCCACTTT
>TRBJ1-2|-|once|TRBV7-9
CASSYSPPRGYTF
TGTGCCAGCAGCTACTCCCCCCCTCGGGGCTACACCTTC
>TRBJ1-2|-|-|TRBV2
CASSEAAGYYGYTF
TGTGCCAGCAGTGAAGCGGCAGGATACTATGGCTACACCTTC
>TRBJ1-2|TRBD1|-|TRBV18
CASSPSRTGNYGYTF
TGTGCCAGCTCACCAAGCAGGACAGGAAACTATGGCTACACCTTC
>TRBJ2-1|TRBD2|-|TRBV7-3
CASSPSILAGGLNEQFF
TGTGCCAGCAGCCCCTCTATCTTAGCGGGGGGTCTCAATGAGCAGTTCTTC
>TRBJ1-1|-|-|TRBV6-6
CASSYAVGRVNTEAFF
TGTGCCAGCAGTTACGCTGTCGGCAGGGTAAACACTGAAGCTTTCTTT
>TRBJ2-3|-|once|TRBV6-5
CASNALAQDTQYF
TGTGCCAGCAACGCTCTAGCGCAAGATACGCAGTATTTT
>TRBJ2-1|TRBD2|-|TRBV5-4
CASSLGGSPYNEQFF
TGTGCCAGCAGCTTAGGCGGGAGCCCCTACAATGAGCAGTTCTTC
>TRBJ1-5|-|-|TRBV5-5
CASSLSPSLNQPQHF
TGTGCCAGCAGCCTATCCCCTTCCCTTAATCAGCCCCAGCATTTT
>TRBJ2-7|-|-|TRBV5-1
CASSLAGVSYEQYF
TGCGCCAGCAGCTTGGCCGGGGTTTCTTACGAGCAGTACTTC
>TRBJ2-1|TRBD2|-|TRBV10-3
CATTLAGDQGEQFF
TGTGCCACTACTCTAGCGGGAGACCAGGGTGAGCAGTTCTTC
>TRBJ1-2|TRBD1|-|TRBV7-3
CASSLTGAGYTF
TGTGCCAGCAGCCTCACAGGGGCCGGCTACACCTTC
>TRBJ2-3|TRBD2|-|TRBV7-8
CASSLMQRDTDTQYF
TGTGCCAGCAGCTTAATGCAGCGGGACACAGATACGCAGTATTTT
>TRBJ2-1|-|-|TRBV11-3
CASSLVHGSSYNEQFF
TGTGCCAGCAGTTTGGTTCACGGGAGCTCCTACAATGAGCAGTTCTTC
>TRBJ1-6|-|-|TRBV2
CASLNSSYYNSPLHF
TGTGCCAGCTTGAACAGCTCTTACTATAATTCACCCCTCCACTTT
>TRBJ2-3|-|few|TRBV6-6
CASSYEADTQYF
TGTGCCAGCAGTTACGAGGCAGATACGCAGTATTTT